Here is one T cell receptor beta chain with its context. Its antigen is unknown. The source of the sample is a study of cytomegalovirus exposure and HLA in healthy donors. Study-wide findings and caveats: Analysis was carried out at a later point, and it linked a missense DCLRE1C variant to TCR beta V- and J-gene trimming. Rarity characterized most TCR sequences, yet some public TCRs appeared in many donors. As a later analysis showed, several of the most significant clusters appeared to be linked to common viral pathogens.

Use of 60 Vbeta and 13 Jbeta primers characterized the PCR. The repertoire was sequenced with immunoSEQ multiplex PCR; TCRdb's copy has only in-frame clones and lacks some. The table has 150,000 to 200,000 clones, around 88% seen once. This clonotype was obtained from a woman in her late teens or twenties in good health and CMV-seronegative. Source material: PBMCs.

DNA of the CDR3: TGTGCCAGCAGTGAGTCTAGCGGGATGAATACGCAGTATTTT. It translates to CASSESSGMNTQYF. The rearrangement joins TRBV2 to TRBJ2-3, with 9 bases fitting TRBD2. The CDR3 has 14 amino acids. The V and J ends lost 3 bases and 7 bases, in that order; junction bases with no gene match: 5. The germline V gene has CDR1 SNHLY and CDR2 FYNNEI.